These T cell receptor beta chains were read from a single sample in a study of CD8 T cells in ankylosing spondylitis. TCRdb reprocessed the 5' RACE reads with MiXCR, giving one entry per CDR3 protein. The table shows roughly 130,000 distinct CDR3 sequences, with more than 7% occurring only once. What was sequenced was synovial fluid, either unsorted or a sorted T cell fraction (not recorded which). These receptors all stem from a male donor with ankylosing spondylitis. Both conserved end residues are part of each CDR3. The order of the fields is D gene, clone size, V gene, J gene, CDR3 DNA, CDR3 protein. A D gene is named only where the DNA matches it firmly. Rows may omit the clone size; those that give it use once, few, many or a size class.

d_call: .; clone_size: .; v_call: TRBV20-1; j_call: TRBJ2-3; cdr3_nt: TGCAGTGCTTCCTGGACACTTCAAGATACGCAGTATTTT; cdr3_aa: CSASWTLQDTQYF
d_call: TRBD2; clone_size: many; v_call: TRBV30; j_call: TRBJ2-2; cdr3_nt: TGTGCCTGGAGGACCCTCCGTACTAGCGGGAAAGCCGGGGAGCTGTTTTTT; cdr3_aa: CAWRTLRTSGKAGELFF
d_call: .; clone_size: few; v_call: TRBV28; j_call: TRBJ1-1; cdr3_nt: TGTGCCAGCAGTTCTATGGGTAAAACTGAAGCTTTCTTT; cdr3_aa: CASSSMGKTEAFF
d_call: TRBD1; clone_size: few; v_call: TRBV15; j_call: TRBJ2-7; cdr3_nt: TGTGCCACGTCCGGGACAGGGCCCTACGAGCAGTACTTC; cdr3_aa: CATSGTGPYEQYF
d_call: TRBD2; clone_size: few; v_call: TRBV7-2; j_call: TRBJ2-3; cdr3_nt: TGTGCCAGCAGCGCAGGCGGGGGGATTACTAGCACAGATACGCAGTATTTT; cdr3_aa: CASSAGGGITSTDTQYF
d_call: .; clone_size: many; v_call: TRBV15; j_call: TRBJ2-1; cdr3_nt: TGTGCCACCAAAAAATTTGGGTCGAGTGAGCAGTTCTTC; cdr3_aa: CATKKFGSSEQFF
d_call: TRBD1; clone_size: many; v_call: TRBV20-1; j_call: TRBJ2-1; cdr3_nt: TGCTCCCAAAGGGACAGCCTTCTCGATGGTGAGCAGTTCTTC; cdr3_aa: CSQRDSLLDGEQFF
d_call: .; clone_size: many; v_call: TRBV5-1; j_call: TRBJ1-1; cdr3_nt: TGCGCCAGCAGCATGGCAGGCATGAACACTGAAGCTTTCTTT; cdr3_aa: CASSMAGMNTEAFF
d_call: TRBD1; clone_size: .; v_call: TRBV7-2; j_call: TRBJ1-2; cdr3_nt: TGTGCCAGCAGCTTAGCGGGTCCGACAGGGGGCTACACCTTC; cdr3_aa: CASSLAGPTGGYTF
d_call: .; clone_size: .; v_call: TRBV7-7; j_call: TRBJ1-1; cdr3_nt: TGTGCTAGCAGCTTAGGGGAGAGGGGGTTGTACACTGAAGCTTTCTTT; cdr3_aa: CASSLGERGLYTEAFF
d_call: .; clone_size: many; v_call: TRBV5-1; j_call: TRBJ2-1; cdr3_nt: TGCGCCAGCAGCTTAGGGGATAGCGGCTACAATGAGCAGTTCTTC; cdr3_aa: CASSLGDSGYNEQFF
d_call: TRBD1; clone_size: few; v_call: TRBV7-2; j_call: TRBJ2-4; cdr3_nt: TGTGCCAGCAGCTTAGCGGGGTCGGGACAGAACATTCAGTACTTC; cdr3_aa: CASSLAGSGQNIQYF
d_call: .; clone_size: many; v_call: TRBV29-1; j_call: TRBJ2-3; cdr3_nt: TGCAGCGTGGGCCCGGCTGATACGCAGTATTTT; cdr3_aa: CSVGPADTQYF
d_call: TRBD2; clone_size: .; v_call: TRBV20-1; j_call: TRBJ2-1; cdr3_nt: TGCAGTGCTAACTCCGCGGGAGGTTTTAGTGGTGAGCAGTTCTTC; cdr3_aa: CSANSAGGFSGEQFF
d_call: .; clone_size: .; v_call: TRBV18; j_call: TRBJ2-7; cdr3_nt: TGTGCCAGCTCACCACCGGAAGGGTTGATCTCCTACGAGCAGTACTTC; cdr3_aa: CASSPPEGLISYEQYF
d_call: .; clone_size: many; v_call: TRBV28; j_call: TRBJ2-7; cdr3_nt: TGTGCCAGCAGTTTAAGGACAGCCTACGAGCAGTACTTC; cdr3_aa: CASSLRTAYEQYF
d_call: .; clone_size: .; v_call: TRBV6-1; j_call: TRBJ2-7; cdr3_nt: TGTGCCAGCAGCAAAACTCCGAGCTCCTACGAGCAGTACTTC; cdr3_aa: CASSKTPSSYEQYF
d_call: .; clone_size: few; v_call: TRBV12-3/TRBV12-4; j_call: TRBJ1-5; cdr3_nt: TGTGCCAGCAGTTTAGGGGTTGCGCAGCCCCAGCATTTT; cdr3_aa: CASSLGVAQPQHF
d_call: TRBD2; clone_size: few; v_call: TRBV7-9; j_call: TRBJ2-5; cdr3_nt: TGTGCCAGCAGCTTTACTACCCGGGACTACAAAGAGACCCAGTACTTC; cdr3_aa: CASSFTTRDYKETQYF
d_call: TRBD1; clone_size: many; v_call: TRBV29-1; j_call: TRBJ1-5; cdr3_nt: TGCAGCGTTGTAGAGACAGGGGGTCAGCCCCAGCATTTT; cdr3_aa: CSVVETGGQPQHF
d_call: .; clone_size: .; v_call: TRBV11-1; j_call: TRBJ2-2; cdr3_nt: TGTGCCAGCAGCAAGGGACTTGTCACCGGGGAGCTGTTTTTT; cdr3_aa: CASSKGLVTGELFF
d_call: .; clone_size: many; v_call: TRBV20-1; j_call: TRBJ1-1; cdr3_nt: TGCAGTGCCCAAAAACAGTTCATGAACACTGAAGCTTTCTTT; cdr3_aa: CSAQKQFMNTEAFF
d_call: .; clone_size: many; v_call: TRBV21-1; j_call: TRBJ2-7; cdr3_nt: TGTGCCAGCAGCGGCCGGGACTACGAGCAGTACTTC; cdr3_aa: CASSGRDYEQYF
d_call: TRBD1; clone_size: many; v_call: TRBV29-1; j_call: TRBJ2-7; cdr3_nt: TGCAGCGTGGGACAGGGGGCATCCTACGAGCAGTACTTC; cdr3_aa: CSVGQGASYEQYF
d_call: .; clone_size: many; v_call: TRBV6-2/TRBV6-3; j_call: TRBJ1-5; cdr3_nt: TGTGCCAGCAGTTCACAGGGAGGGAATCAGCCCCAGCATTTT; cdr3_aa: CASSSQGGNQPQHF
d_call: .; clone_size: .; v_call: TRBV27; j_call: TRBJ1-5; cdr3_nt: TGTGCCAGCAGTCCCGACCCGAGGGAAAATCAGCCCCAGCATTTT; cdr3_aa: CASSPDPRENQPQHF
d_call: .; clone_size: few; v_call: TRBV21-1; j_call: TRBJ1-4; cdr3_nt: TGTGCCAGCAGCAGGCGGGACAGGGAAGCAACTAATGAAAAACTGTTTTTT; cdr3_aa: CASSRRDREATNEKLFF
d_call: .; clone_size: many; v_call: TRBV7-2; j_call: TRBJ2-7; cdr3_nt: TGTGCCAGCAGCTTAGACGCGGGGGCGGGGTACGAGCAGTACTTC; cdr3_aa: CASSLDAGAGYEQYF
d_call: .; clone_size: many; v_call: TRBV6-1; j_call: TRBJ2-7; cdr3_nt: TGTGCCAGCAGTGAAGGAGGGAGATCCTACGAGCAGTACTTC; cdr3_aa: CASSEGGRSYEQYF
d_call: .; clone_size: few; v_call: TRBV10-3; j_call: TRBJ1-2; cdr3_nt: TGTGCCGCCGGACGGGGGAACTATGGCTACACCTTC; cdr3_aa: CAAGRGNYGYTF
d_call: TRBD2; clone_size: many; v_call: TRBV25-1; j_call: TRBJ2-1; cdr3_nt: TGTGCCAGCAGTGAATTGACTAGCGTCTCCTACAATGAGCAGTTCTTC; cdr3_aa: CASSELTSVSYNEQFF
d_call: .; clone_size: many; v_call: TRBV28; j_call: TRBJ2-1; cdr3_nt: TGTGCCAGCAGTTCTGGAACCTTTTTAGTAGATGAGCAGTTCTTC; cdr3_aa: CASSSGTFLVDEQFF
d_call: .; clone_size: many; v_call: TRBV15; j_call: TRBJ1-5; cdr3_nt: TGTGCCACCAGCAGAGAGGGGGGCCAGGGTCAGCCCCAGCATTTT; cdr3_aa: CATSREGGQGQPQHF
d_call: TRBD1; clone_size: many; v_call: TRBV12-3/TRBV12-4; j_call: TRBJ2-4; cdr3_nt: TGTGCCAGCAGCCCCGGGACAGGGTTCTTACGGATGTACTTC; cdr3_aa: CASSPGTGFLRMYF
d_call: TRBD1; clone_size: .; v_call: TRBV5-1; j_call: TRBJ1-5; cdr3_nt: TGCGCCAGCAGCTTGGGACAGGGGGCTGGACAGCCCCAGCATTTT; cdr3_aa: CASSLGQGAGQPQHF
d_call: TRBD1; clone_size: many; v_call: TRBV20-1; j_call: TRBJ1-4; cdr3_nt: TGCAGTGCTAGAGACTGGACAGGAGTTAATGAAAAACTGTTTTTT; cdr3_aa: CSARDWTGVNEKLFF
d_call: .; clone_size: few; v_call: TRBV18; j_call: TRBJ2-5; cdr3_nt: TGTGCCAGCTCACCCCGAAAGGGCCCTCAAGAGACCCAGTACTTC; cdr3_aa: CASSPRKGPQETQYF
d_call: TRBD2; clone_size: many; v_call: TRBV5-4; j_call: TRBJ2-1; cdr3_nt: TGTGCCAGCAGCTTGGTAGCTAGCGGGGGGGCCGATGAGCAGTTCTTC; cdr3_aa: CASSLVASGGADEQFF
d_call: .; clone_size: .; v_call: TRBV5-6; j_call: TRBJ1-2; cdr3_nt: TGTGCCAGCAGGGTCAGACACGCTAACTATGGCTACACCTTC; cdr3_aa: CASRVRHANYGYTF
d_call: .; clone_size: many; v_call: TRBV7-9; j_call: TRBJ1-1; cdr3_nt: TGTGCCAGCAAGCACAGAGGTTTGAACACTGAAGCTTTCTTT; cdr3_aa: CASKHRGLNTEAFF
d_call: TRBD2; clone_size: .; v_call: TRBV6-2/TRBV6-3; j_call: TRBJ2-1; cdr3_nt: TGTGCCAGCAGTTACAGTGCTAGCGGGGAGCAGTTCTTC; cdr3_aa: CASSYSASGEQFF
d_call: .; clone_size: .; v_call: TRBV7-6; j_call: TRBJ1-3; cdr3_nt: TGTGCCAGCAGCTTAGTCGGGGAAACAACCATATATTTT; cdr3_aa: CASSLVGETTIYF
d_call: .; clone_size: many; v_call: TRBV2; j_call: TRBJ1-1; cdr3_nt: TGTGCCAGCCGACTGGAGAGGAACACTGAAGCTTTCTTT; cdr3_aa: CASRLERNTEAFF
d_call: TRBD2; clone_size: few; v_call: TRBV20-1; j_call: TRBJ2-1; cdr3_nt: TGCAGTGCCTCAAAAAGCGGGAGTGAGCAGTTCTTC; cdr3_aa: CSASKSGSEQFF
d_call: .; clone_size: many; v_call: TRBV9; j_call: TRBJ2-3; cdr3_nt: TGTGCCAGCAGCCCCCTTTTGACAGATACGCAGTATTTT; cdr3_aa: CASSPLLTDTQYF
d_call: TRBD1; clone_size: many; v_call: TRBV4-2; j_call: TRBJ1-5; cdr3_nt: TGTGCCAGCAGCCCCCGCCTTGGACAGGACTATCAGCCCCAGCATTTT; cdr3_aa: CASSPRLGQDYQPQHF
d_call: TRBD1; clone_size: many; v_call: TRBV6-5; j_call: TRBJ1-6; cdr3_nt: TGTGCCAGCACTTTAACAACAGGGGGAACTTCACCCCTCCACTTT; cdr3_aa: CASTLTTGGTSPLHF
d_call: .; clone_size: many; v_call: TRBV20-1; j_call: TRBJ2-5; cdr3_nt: TGCAGTGCTAGTGTCTCAGCGATGGAGACCCAGTACTTC; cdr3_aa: CSASVSAMETQYF
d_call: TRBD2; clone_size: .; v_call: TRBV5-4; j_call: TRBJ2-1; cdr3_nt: TGTGCCAGCAGTTACGGACTAGCGACTTACAATGAGCAGTTCTTC; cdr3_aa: CASSYGLATYNEQFF
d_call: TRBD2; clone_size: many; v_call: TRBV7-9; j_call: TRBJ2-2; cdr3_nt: TGTGCCAGCAACCCGGGACTAGCTACCGGGGAGCTGTTTTTT; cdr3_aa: CASNPGLATGELFF
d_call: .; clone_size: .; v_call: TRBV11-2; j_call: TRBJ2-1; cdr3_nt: TGTGCCAGCAGCTCTTTTGCGGTGGGGTACAATGAGCAGTTCTTC; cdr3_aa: CASSSFAVGYNEQFF
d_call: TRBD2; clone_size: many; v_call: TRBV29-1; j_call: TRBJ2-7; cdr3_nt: TGCAGCGTCAGCTCGGGAGGTAGCATGTACGAGCAGTACTTC; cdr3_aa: CSVSSGGSMYEQYF
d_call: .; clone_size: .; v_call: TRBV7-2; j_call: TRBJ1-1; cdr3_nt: TGTGCCAGCAGTTCCCTAGGGGGGGCTTTCTTT; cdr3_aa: CASSSLGGAFF
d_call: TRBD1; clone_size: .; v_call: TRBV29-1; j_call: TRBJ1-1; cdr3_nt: TGCAGCGGTACGACAGGGTGGGACACTGAAGCTTTCTTT; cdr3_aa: CSGTTGWDTEAFF
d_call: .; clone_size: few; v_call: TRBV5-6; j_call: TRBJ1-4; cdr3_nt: TGTGCCAGCAGCTCGCTGAGGGGGTTGGATGAAAAACTGTTTTTT; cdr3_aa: CASSSLRGLDEKLFF